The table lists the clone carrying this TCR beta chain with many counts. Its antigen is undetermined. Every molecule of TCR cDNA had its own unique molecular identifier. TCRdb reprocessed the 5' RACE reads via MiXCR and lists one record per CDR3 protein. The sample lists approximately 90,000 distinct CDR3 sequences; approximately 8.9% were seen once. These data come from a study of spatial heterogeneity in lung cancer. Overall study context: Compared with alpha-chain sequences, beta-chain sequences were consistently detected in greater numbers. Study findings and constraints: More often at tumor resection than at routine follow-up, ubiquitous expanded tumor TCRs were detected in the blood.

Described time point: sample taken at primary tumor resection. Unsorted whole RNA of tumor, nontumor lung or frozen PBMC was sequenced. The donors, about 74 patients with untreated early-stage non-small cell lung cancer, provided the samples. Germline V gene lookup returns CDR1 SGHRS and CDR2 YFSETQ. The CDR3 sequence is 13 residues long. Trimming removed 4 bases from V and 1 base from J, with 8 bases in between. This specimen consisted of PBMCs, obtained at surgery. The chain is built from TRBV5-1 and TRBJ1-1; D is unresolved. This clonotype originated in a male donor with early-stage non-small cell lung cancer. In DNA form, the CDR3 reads TGCGCCAGCAGCCCCTATCCGAACACTGAAGCTTTCTTT. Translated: CASSPYPNTEAFF.